The text below deals with one T cell receptor (beta chain). This sample was included in a study of blood T cell repertoires in COVID-19. Study as a whole: Samples taken during acute and convalescent COVID-19 were collected in the United States, Italy and Spain. PBMCs, B-cell-depleted T cells, or T cells provided the cDNA or gDNA that made up the material.

How the authors handled the data: Cell counts per sample came from amplifying reference gene primers. Repertoires were generated with immunoSEQ multiplex PCR, while TCRdb's copy carries only in-frame clones and drops some. V, J and clone size were drawn from that table, and D and trimming were deduced from the DNA. The sample consists of about 200,000 clones, around nine tenths of them appearing once. The germline gives CDR1 MDHEN, CDR2 SYDVKM. CDR3 length equals 14 residues. The germline V and J ends were trimmed by 8 bases and 2 bases, with 12 bases remaining between them. The sequence derives from a man aged 18 to 30 with active or convalescent COVID-19. The sample taken for sequencing was peripheral blood. This chain uses TRBV28 with TRBJ2-2; D might be TRBD1 (6 bases). The CDR3 protein is CASLKDRNTGELFF. The CDR3 region has the DNA TGTGCCAGCCTTAAGGACAGAAACACCGGGGAGCTGTTTTTT.